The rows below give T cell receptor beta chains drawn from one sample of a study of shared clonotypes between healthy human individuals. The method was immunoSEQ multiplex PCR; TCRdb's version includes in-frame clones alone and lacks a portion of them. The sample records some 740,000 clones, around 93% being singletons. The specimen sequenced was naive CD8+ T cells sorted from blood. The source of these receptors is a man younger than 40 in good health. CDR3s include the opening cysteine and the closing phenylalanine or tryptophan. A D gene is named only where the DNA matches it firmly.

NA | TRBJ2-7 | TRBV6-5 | TGTGCCAGCAGTTTCAGAGGGGTCGAGCAGTACTTC | CASSFRGVEQYF
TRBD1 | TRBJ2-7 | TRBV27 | TGTGCCAGCAGCCCGGGACAGGGGGATCCCTACGAGCAGTACTTC | CASSPGQGDPYEQYF
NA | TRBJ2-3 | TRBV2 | TGTGCCAGCACTAGACGGAGGGGGACAGATACGCAGTATTTT | CASTRRRGTDTQYF
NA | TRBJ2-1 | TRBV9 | TGTGCCAGCAGCGCACTCGGGGGGCGGGCGCAGTTCTTC | CASSALGGRAQFF
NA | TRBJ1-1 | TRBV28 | TGTGCCAGCAGTTTAGGGGCTGAAGCTTTCTTT | CASSLGAEAFF
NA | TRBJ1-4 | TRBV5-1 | TGCGCCAGCAGCTCCAAGGACGGCGGTGTGGATGAAAAACTGTTTTTT | CASSSKDGGVDEKLFF
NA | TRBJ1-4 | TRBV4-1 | TGCGCCAGCAGCCAAGTGTGGGGGACTAATGAAAAACTGTTTTTT | CASSQVWGTNEKLFF
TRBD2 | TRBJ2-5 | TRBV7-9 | TGTGCCAGCAGCCACCGGACTAGCGGGAGGGTAGTGGGAGAGACCCAGTACTTC | CASSHRTSGRVVGETQYF
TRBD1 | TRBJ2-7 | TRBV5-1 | TGCGCCAGCAGCGACCGGGACAGATCCTACGAGCAGTACTTC | CASSDRDRSYEQYF
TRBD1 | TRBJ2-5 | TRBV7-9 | TGTGCCAGCAGCTCGACAGGGTTCGGAGAGACCCAGTACTTC | CASSSTGFGETQYF
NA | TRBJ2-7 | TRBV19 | TGTGCCAGTAGTATCGCGCCAGGGCCCTCCTACGAGCAGTACTTC | CASSIAPGPSYEQYF